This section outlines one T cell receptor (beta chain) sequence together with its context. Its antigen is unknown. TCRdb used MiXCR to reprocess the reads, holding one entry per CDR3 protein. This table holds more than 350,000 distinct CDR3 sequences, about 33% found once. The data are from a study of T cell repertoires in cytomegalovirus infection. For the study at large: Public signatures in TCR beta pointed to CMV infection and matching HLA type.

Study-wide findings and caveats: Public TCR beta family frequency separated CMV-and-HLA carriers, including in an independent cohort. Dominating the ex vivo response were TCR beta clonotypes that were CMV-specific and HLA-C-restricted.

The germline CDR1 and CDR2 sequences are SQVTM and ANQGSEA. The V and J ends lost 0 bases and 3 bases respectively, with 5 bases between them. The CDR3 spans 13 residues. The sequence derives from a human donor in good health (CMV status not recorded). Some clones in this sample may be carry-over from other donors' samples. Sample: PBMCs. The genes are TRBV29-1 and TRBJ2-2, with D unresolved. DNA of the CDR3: TGCAGCGTTGAAGATCCTGACACCGGGGAGCTGTTTTTT. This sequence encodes CSVEDPDTGELFF.